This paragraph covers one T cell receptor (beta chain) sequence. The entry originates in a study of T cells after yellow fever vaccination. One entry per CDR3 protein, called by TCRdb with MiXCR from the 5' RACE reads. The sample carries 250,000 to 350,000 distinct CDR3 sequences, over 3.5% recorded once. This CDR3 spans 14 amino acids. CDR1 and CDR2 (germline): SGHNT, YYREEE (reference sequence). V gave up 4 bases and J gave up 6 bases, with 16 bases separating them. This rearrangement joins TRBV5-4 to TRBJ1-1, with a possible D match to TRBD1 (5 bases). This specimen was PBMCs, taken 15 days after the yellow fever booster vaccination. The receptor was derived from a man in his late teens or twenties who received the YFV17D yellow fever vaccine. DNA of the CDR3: TGTGCCAGCAGCGCGGACACGGAGGAGGCTGAAGCTTTCTTT. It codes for CASSADTEEAEAFF. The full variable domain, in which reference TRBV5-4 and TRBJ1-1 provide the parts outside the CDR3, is ETGVTQSPTHLIKTRGQQVTLRCSSQSGHNTVSWYQQALGQGPQFIFQYYREEENGRGNFPPRFSGLQFPNYSSELNVNALELDDSALYLCASSADTEEAEAFFGQGTRLTVV.